Shown below are 10 T cell receptor beta chains from a single sample sequenced in a study of cytomegalovirus exposure and HLA in healthy donors. The PCR contained 60 Vbeta and 13 Jbeta primers. The method was immunoSEQ multiplex PCR; TCRdb's version includes in-frame clones alone and lacks a portion of them. The sample lists around 100,000 clones, around 77% seen once, with around 20% in the top ten. The sequenced sample consisted of PBMCs. These receptors all come from a woman between 55 and 75 years old in good health and CMV-seropositive.

The rearrangement links TRBV6-4 to TRBJ2-1; 13 bases agree with TRBD2. Germline V CDR1 and CDR2: MRHNA, SNTAGT. After removal of 4 bases from V and 0 bases from J, the junction contained 6 bases not matched to a gene. The CDR3 length is 18 residues. For the CDR3, the DNA is TGTGCCAGCAGTGCGGGACTAGCGGGATTAAGCTCCTACAATGAGCAGTTCTTC. Protein sequence: CASSAGLAGLSSYNEQFF.

This clone was picked up a small number of times. V and J are TRBV9 and TRBJ1-3, with D unresolved. Germline V gene lookup returns CDR1 SGDLS and CDR2 YYNGEE. V lost 4 bases to trimming and J lost 0 bases, with 11 bases between them. This CDR3 has 15 amino acids. DNA of the CDR3: TGTGCCAGCAGCCCAGTCGGAGTCTCTGGAAACACCATATATTTT. Its translation: CASSPVGVSGNTIYF.

This chain connects TRBV9 to TRBJ2-1, with TRBD2 matching over 13 bases. The V and J ends lost 3 bases and 0 bases, in that order; junction bases with no gene match: 3. The CDR3 sequence is 17 residues long. CDR1 and CDR2 (germline): SGDLS, YYNGEE. The CDR3 loop is CASSGLAGGASYNEQFF. CDR3 bases: TGTGCCAGCAGCGGACTAGCGGGAGGTGCCTCCTACAATGAGCAGTTCTTC.

The chain carries TRBV28 and TRBJ2-7, with 7 bases fitting TRBD1. CDR3 size: 14 residues. V gave up 5 bases and J gave up 2 bases; unmatched junction bases: 6. Germline lookup yields CDR1 MDHEN and CDR2 SYDVKM. As DNA, the CDR3 is TGTGCCAGCAGTGGGACAGAATCCACCTACGAGCAGTACTTC. It encodes CASSGTESTYEQYF.

The V gene is TRBV6-5, the J gene TRBJ1-3, with 8 bases lining up with TRBD1. CDR3 length equals 13 residues. CDR1 is MNHEY and CDR2 is SVGAGI in the germline V gene. Losses at the gene ends were 10 bases for V and 2 bases for J; bases not matched to a gene: 4. The CDR3 loop reads CATQTGAGNTIYF. The CDR3 coding sequence is TGTGCCACCCAGACAGGGGCTGGAAACACCATATATTTT.

The gene calls are TRBV11-2 and TRBJ2-5; tentatively, D is TRBD1 (5 bases). CDR1 is SGHAT and CDR2 is FQNNGV in the germline V gene. The CDR3 extends over 15 amino acids. The V end lost 5 bases, the J end lost 2 bases, and 15 bases lay between the germline ends. The CDR3 reads CASSNSHSGQETQYF. In DNA form, the CDR3 reads TGTGCCAGCAGCAACAGCCACTCAGGGCAAGAGACCCAGTACTTC.

The CDR3 loop reads CASSAHGQTVNEAFF. CDR3 in DNA: TGTGCCAGCAGTGCCCACGGACAGACCGTAAATGAAGCTTTCTTT. This rearrangement joins TRBV6-1 to TRBJ1-1; D might be TRBD1 (6 bases). This CDR3 spans 15 amino acids. Per germline, CDR1 MNHNS and CDR2 SASEGT. V was cut by 4 bases and J by 7 bases, with 19 bases left in between.

This rearrangement joins TRBV27 to TRBJ1-2; 8 bases agree with TRBD1. This CDR3 has 14 amino acids. The germline CDR1 and CDR2 sequences are MNHEY and SMNVEV (reference sequence). With V trimmed by 5 bases and J by 4 bases, 6 bases remained unmatched. The CDR3 sequence is CASSPDRVGYGYTF. The CDR3 coding sequence is TGTGCCAGCAGTCCGGACAGGGTGGGCTATGGCTACACCTTC.

This rearrangement joins TRBV10-2 to TRBJ1-5; 8 nucleotides align to TRBD1. The CDR3 has 14 amino acids. Looked up from germline, CDR1 is WSHSY and CDR2 is SAAADI. V dropped 8 bases and J dropped 6; count of bases not matched to a gene: 9. CDR3 sequence reads: CASGSTGGGQPQHF. CDR3 DNA: TGCGCCAGCGGTAGCACAGGGGGAGGTCAGCCCCAGCATTTT.

V is TRBV5-6 and J is TRBJ1-1; D gene ambiguous. V lost 0 bases to trimming and J lost 6 bases, with 12 bases between them. The CDR3 is made up of 14 amino acids. From germline, CDR1 is SGHDT and CDR2 YYEEEE. CDR3 sequence reads: CASSLGAGKSEAFF. Here the CDR3 DNA reads TGTGCCAGCAGCTTGGGGGCGGGGAAGTCTGAAGCTTTCTTT.